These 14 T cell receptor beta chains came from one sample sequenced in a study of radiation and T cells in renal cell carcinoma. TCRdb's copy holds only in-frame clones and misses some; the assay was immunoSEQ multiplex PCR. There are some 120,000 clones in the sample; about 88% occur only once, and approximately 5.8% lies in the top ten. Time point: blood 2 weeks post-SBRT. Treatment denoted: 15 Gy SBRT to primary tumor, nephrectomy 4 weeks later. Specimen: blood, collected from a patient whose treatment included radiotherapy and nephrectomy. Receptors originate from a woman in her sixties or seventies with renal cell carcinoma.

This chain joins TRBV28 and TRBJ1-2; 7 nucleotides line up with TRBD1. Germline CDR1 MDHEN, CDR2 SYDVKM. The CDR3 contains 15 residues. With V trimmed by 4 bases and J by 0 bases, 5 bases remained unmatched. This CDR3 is CASSSAGQSNYGYTF. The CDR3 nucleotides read TGTGCCAGCAGTTCCGCGGGACAGTCTAACTATGGCTACACCTTC.

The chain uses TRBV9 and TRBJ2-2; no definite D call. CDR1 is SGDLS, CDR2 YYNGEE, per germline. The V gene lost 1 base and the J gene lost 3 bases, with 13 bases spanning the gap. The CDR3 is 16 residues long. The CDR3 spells CASSVKRKGYTGELFF. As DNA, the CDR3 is TGTGCCAGCAGCGTAAAGAGGAAGGGATACACCGGGGAGCTGTTTTTT.

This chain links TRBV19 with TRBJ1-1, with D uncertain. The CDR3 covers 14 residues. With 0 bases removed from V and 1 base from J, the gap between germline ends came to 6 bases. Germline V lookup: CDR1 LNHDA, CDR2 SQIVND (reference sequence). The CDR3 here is CASSIEDWNTEAFF. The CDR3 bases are TGTGCCAGTAGTATAGAGGATTGGAACACTGAAGCTTTCTTT.

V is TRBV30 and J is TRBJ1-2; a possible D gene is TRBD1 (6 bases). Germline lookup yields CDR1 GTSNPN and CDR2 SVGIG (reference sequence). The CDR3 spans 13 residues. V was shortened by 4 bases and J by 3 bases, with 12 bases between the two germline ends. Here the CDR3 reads CAWTTGGHYGYTF. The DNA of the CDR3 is TGTGCCTGGACCACGGGGGGCCACTATGGCTACACCTTC.

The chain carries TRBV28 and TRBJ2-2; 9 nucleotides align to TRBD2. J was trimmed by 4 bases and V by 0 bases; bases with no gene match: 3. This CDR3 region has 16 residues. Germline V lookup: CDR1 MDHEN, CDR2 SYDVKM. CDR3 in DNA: TGTGCCAGCAGTTTATGGGGTAGCGGGGGCACCGGGGAGCTGTTTTTT. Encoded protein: CASSLWGSGGTGELFF.

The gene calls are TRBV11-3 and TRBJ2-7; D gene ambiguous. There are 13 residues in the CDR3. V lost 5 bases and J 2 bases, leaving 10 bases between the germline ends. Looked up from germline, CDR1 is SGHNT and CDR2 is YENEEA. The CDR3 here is CASSRDGTYEQYF. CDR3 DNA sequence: TGTGCCAGCAGCCGTGACGGAACCTACGAGCAGTACTTC.

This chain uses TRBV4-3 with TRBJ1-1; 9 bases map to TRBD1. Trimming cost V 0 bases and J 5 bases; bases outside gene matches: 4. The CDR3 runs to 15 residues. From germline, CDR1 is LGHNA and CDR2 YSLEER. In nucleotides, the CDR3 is TGCGCCAGCAGCCAAGATCGACAGGGGGGGACTGAAGCTTTCTTT. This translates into CASSQDRQGGTEAFF.

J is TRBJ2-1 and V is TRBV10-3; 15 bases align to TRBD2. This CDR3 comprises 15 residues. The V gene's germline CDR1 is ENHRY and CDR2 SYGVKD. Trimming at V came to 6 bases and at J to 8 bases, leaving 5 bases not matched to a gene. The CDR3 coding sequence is TGTGCCATCAGCAGGACTAGCGGGGGGGCAGATGAGCAGTTCTTC. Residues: CAISRTSGGADEQFF.

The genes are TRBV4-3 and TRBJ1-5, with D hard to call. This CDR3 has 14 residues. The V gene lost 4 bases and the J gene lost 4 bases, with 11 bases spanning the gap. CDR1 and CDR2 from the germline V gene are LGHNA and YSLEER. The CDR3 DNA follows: TGCGCCAGCAGCCGAGGATCGGGGAATCAGCCCCAGCATTTT. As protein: CASSRGSGNQPQHF.

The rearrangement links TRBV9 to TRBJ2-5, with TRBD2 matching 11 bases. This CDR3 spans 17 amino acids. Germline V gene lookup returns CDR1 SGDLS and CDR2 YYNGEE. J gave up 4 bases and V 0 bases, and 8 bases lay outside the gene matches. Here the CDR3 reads CASSVGSSGGEGETQYF. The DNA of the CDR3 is TGTGCCAGCAGCGTAGGGAGTAGCGGGGGGGAGGGAGAGACCCAGTACTTC.

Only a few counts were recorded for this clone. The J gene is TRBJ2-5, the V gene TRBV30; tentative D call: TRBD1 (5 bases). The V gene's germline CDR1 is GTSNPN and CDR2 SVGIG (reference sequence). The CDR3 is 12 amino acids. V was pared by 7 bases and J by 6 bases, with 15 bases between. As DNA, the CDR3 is TGTGCCTCGAAAACAGGAAAACAGACCCAGTACTTC. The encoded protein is CASKTGKQTQYF.

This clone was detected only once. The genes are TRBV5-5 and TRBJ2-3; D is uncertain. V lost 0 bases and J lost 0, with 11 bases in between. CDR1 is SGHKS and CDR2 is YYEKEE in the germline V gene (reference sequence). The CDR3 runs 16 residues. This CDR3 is CASSLEVSLSTDTQYF. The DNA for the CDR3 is TGTGCCAGCAGCTTGGAGGTCTCACTCAGCACAGATACGCAGTATTTT.

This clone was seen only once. The DNA for the CDR3 is TGTGCCTGGAGTAAGGGGACGGCCTTCTATGGCTACACCTTC. Its protein is CAWSKGTAFYGYTF. The chain combines TRBV30 with TRBJ1-2, with D possibly matching TRBD1 (5 bases). Germline lookup yields CDR1 GTSNPN and CDR2 SVGIG (reference sequence). This CDR3 is 14 amino acids long. V was pared by 2 bases and J by 4 bases, with 14 bases between.

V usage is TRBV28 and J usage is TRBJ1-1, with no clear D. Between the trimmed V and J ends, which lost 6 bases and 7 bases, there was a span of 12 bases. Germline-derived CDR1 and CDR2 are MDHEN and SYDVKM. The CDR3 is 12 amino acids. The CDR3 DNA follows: TGTGCCAGCAGCTCCGTACAGTTTGAAGCTTTCTTT. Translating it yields CASSSVQFEAFF. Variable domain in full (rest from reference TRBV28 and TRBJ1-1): DVKVTQSSRYLVKRTGEKVFLECVQDMDHENMFWYRQDPGLGLRLIYFSYDVKMKEKGDIPEGYSVSREKKERFSLILESASTNQTSMYLCASSSVQFEAFFGQGTRLTVV.